This T cell receptor (beta chain) originates from a study of blood T cell repertoires in COVID-19. Study-level information: Both acute and convalescent COVID-19 samples were obtained from the United States, Italy and Spain.

Assay: immunoSEQ multiplex PCR; the TCRdb copy retains only in-frame clones and omits some. Of some 320,000 clones in the sample, roughly nine tenths are singletons; the top ten hold roughly 2.5%. Participant-reported clinical history was the basis for cohort assignment. The length of the CDR3 is 16 residues. V dropped 0 bases and J dropped 7 bases, with 18 bases sitting between them. Germline-derived CDR1 and CDR2 are MNHNS and SASEGT. The source material was PBMCs or T cells enriched from blood (not recorded which). This TCR was recovered from a man between 60 and 75 years old who had recovered from COVID-19. The chain uses TRBV6-1 and TRBJ1-2; D is possibly TRBD1 (5 bases). DNA of the CDR3: TGTGCCAGCAGTGAAGCGCAGGGCGCGGTTTCTCTTGGCTACACCTTC. Protein: CASSEAQGAVSLGYTF.